These T cell receptor beta chains were read from a single sample in a study of spatial heterogeneity in lung cancer. One entry per CDR3 protein, called by TCRdb with MiXCR from the 5' RACE reads. In the table there are 100,000 to 110,000 distinct CDR3 sequences, approximately 4% of which are singletons. This specimen consisted of lung tumor tissue, obtained at surgery. These TCRs come from a male donor with early-stage non-small cell lung cancer. CDR3s include the opening cysteine and the closing phenylalanine or tryptophan. D genes are given only for firm matches. The size entry is marked missing in some rows and otherwise reads once, few, many or a size class.

size	V	J	D	DNA	CDR3
many	TRBV10-3	TRBJ2-5	NA	TGTGCCATCAGTGAGTCTGCACAGGCTCAAGAGACCCAGTACTTC	CAISESAQAQETQYF
many	TRBV20-1	TRBJ1-1	NA	TGCAGTGCTAGAGATCGTTTGAACACTGAAGCTTTCTTT	CSARDRLNTEAFF
many	TRBV7-9	TRBJ1-2	NA	TGTGCCAGCAGCCTTTACAGGGAGGACTCTGGCTACACCTTC	CASSLYREDSGYTF
NA	TRBV5-1	TRBJ2-6	NA	TGCGCCAGCAGGCTGGGGCCGGGCTCTGGGGCCAACGTCCTGACTTTC	CASRLGPGSGANVLTF
many	TRBV7-9	TRBJ1-6	NA	TGTGCCAGCAGCCACGACGGGGATTCACCCCTCCACTTT	CASSHDGDSPLHF
many	TRBV5-6	TRBJ2-5	NA	TGTGCCAGCAGCGGAGTAAAGGGGTTTCCGAAAGAGTTGACCCAGTACTTC	CASSGVKGFPKELTQYF
many	TRBV2	TRBJ2-1	NA	TGTGCCAGCAGTGAACAGCAGGGTTGGAAGGTCTTC	CASSEQQGWKVF
few	TRBV27	TRBJ2-7	TRBD2	TGTGCCAGCAGTTCCGGGACTAGCGGCTACGAGCAGTACTTC	CASSSGTSGYEQYF
many	TRBV9	TRBJ2-3	TRBD1	TGTGCCAGCAGCCTCCAGCCGAGGGGGCTCACAGATACGCAGTATTTT	CASSLQPRGLTDTQYF
few	TRBV28	TRBJ2-5	NA	TGTGCCAGCAGTTTAAGGGTGGAGACCCAGTACTTC	CASSLRVETQYF
many	TRBV5-1	TRBJ2-5	TRBD1	TGCGCCAGCAGCTTGGGGACAGGGGCCGAAGAGACCCAGTACTTC	CASSLGTGAEETQYF
NA	TRBV6-6	TRBJ1-5	NA	TGTGCCAGCAGTTACGCAACAGGGTTTAGCAATCAGCCCCAGCATTTT	CASSYATGFSNQPQHF
many	TRBV5-6	TRBJ2-7	NA	TGTGCCAGCAGCTTGGTAGCAGGGCCCTACGAGCAGTACTTC	CASSLVAGPYEQYF
many	TRBV28	TRBJ2-4	TRBD1	TGTGCCAGCAGTATTCCTCCGGGACAGGCCATTTACTTC	CASSIPPGQAIYF
few	TRBV13	TRBJ2-1	NA	TGTGCCAGCAGCCATCTGCCGGGTGAGCAGTTCTTC	CASSHLPGEQFF
many	TRBV14	TRBJ2-7	NA	TGTGCCAGCAGCCACCAGGTGGATCACGAGCAGTACTTC	CASSHQVDHEQYF
many	TRBV5-6	TRBJ1-6	NA	TGTGCCAGCAGGTATTCACCCCTCCACTTT	CASRYSPLHF
many	TRBV28	TRBJ2-3	TRBD2	TGTGCCAGCAGTCCCGGCGGGAGGCCCACAGATACGCAGTATTTT	CASSPGGRPTDTQYF
many	TRBV20-1	TRBJ1-6	NA	TGCAGTGCTAGGGCCTCCTATAATTCACCCCTCCACTTT	CSARASYNSPLHF
many	TRBV27	TRBJ1-2	NA	TGTGCCAGCAGTTCGCGGACAGTCTATGGCTACACCTTC	CASSSRTVYGYTF
NA	TRBV5-1	TRBJ2-6	NA	TGCGCCAGCTGCCGAGGACGGACTTCCCTCCCCCCTGGGGCCAACGTCCTGACTTTC	CASCRGRTSLPPGANVLTF
many	TRBV7-9	TRBJ1-6	TRBD1	TGTGCCAGCAGCTGGGACAGCTATAATTCACCCCTCCACTTT	CASSWDSYNSPLHF
many	TRBV4-1	TRBJ2-1	NA	TGCGCCAGCAGCCACGACGGAGGACTTTGGCAGTTC	CASSHDGGLWQF
few	TRBV10-1	TRBJ2-7	NA	TGCGCCAGCAGTGATGCCGGCTCCGAGCAGTACTTC	CASSDAGSEQYF
many	TRBV6-6	TRBJ1-3	TRBD1	TGTGCCAGCAGTTCTGACAGGGGGCGAGGAAACACCATATATTTT	CASSSDRGRGNTIYF
many	TRBV5-5	TRBJ2-7	NA	TGTGCCAGCAGCTTACGGGGGGCGAGCGAGCAGTACTTC	CASSLRGASEQYF
many	TRBV10-3	TRBJ2-3	NA	TGTGCCATCGCCCCGGACGGTCATACGCAGTATTTT	CAIAPDGHTQYF
many	TRBV6-6	TRBJ2-1	NA	TGTGCCAGCAGTTACTCGGGAGTGGCGAATGAGCAGTTCTTC	CASSYSGVANEQFF
NA	TRBV5-1	TRBJ2-7	TRBD1	TGCGCCAGCAGCTTGTCGACAGGGGAGGACGGCGAGCAGTACTTC	CASSLSTGEDGEQYF
many	TRBV25-1	TRBJ1-1	TRBD1	TGTGCCAGCAGTCCACACCTCGGACAGGCTGAAGCTTTCTTT	CASSPHLGQAEAFF
NA	TRBV28	TRBJ1-2	NA	TGTGCCAGCAGGGGGTCAGGGGTTGGATATGGCTACACCTTC	CASRGSGVGYGYTF
many	TRBV10-3	TRBJ2-7	NA	TGTGCCATCAGAGTGGGCCCTGACTACGAGCAGTACTTC	CAIRVGPDYEQYF
many	TRBV20-1	TRBJ2-2	TRBD2	TGCAGTGCGCAGACTAGCGGATTCGTCTTTTCCGGGGAGCTGTTTTTT	CSAQTSGFVFSGELFF
many	TRBV20-1	TRBJ2-5	NA	TGCAGTGCTAGAGATGCGAAGGTAGCGGAAGAGACCCAGTACTTC	CSARDAKVAEETQYF
many	TRBV27	TRBJ2-1	NA	TGTGCCAGCAGTAGACTATTTGGTAATGAGCAGTTCTTC	CASSRLFGNEQFF
few	TRBV5-1	TRBJ2-7	NA	TGCGCCAGCAGCAATAGCGGAGATTCCTACGAGCAGTACTTC	CASSNSGDSYEQYF
many	TRBV4-1	TRBJ2-2	TRBD2	TGCGCCAGCAGCCGCGACGGGGGACTAGCGGTCACCGGGGAGCTGTTTTTT	CASSRDGGLAVTGELFF
many	TRBV14	TRBJ2-1	TRBD1	TGTGCCAGCAGTGGGACAGTAGTCAATGAGCAGTTCTTC	CASSGTVVNEQFF
many	TRBV7-9	TRBJ1-5	NA	TGTGCCAGCAGCTTGGGGCAGGGTTTCGGGAATCAGCCCCAGCATTTT	CASSLGQGFGNQPQHF
NA	TRBV28	TRBJ2-7	TRBD1	TGTGCCAGCAGCTCAATGGACAGGGACGTTAACGAGCAGTACTTC	CASSSMDRDVNEQYF
many	TRBV28	TRBJ1-1	NA	TGTGCCAGCAGTTTATTAATGTACCGCCCCCGGACGCCGAACACTGAAGCTTTCTTT	CASSLLMYRPRTPNTEAFF
many	TRBV5-1	TRBJ1-1	NA	TGCGCCAGCAGCTTGGTCGTCTCTGGGAGCACTGAAGCTTTCTTT	CASSLVVSGSTEAFF
few	TRBV28	TRBJ2-5	NA	TGTGCCAGCAGACTAGCAGGACAAGAGACCCAGTACTTC	CASRLAGQETQYF
many	TRBV12-3/TRBV12-4	TRBJ1-5	NA	TGTGCCAGCAGTTTTTTCAGGGCTAGCAATCAGCCCCAGCATTTT	CASSFFRASNQPQHF
many	TRBV28	TRBJ1-2	NA	TGTGCCAGCACCCCAGCGGGGATGGCCTACACCTTC	CASTPAGMAYTF
NA	TRBV14	TRBJ2-1	NA	TGTGCCAGCAGCCAAGAACTAGCTAATGAGCAGTTCTTC	CASSQELANEQFF
many	TRBV7-6	TRBJ1-4	TRBD1	TGTGCCAGCAGCTTACATCAGACCGGGACAGCAGCAACTAATGAAAAACTGTTTTTT	CASSLHQTGTAATNEKLFF
few	TRBV5-6	TRBJ1-6	NA	TGTGCCAGCAGCCGGGGAAGGACTAATTCACCCCTCCACTTT	CASSRGRTNSPLHF
many	TRBV25-1	TRBJ2-1	TRBD2	TGTGCCAGCAACGGCGGGAGAGACAATGAGCAGTTCTTC	CASNGGRDNEQFF
many	TRBV5-1	TRBJ2-1	NA	TGCGCCAGCAGCTTGGCCAACCGGGACAATGAGCAGTTCTTC	CASSLANRDNEQFF
many	TRBV5-1	TRBJ2-3	NA	TGCGCCAGCAGCAACAGCGGTTCAGATACGCAGTATTTT	CASSNSGSDTQYF
many	TRBV6-5	TRBJ2-3	TRBD2	TGTGCCAGCAGTTACGGAGCGGGAGGGGGCACAGATACGCAGTATTTT	CASSYGAGGGTDTQYF
few	TRBV2	TRBJ2-1	NA	TGTGCCAGCAGTGAAGCCGGACCCCGGACCACCAATGAGCAGTTCTTC	CASSEAGPRTTNEQFF